This entry concerns a single T cell receptor (beta chain). Its target is not known. These data belong to a study of a mutant IDH1 vaccine in newly diagnosed glioma. Background on the study: Vaccination of patients was performed eight times, in weeks 1, 3, 5, 7, 11, 15, 19 and 23. Of the patients given treatment, approximately 62% were male and 37.5% were female, and a mean age of roughly 40 years was recorded. The therapy given earlier, which was standard therapy, consisted of radiotherapy, temozolomide, or both, and most of the patients received both.

Clones were sequenced by immunoSEQ multiplex PCR, and TCRdb holds only the in-frame ones, with some missing. The sample has 35,000 to 50,000 clones, roughly 84% seen once. Time point noted: week 11, during vaccination. It was 300 ug of mutant IDH1 20-mer peptide that made up each vaccine dose, given with topical imiquimod. Donors had new WHO grade 3 or 4 IDH1-mutant, ATRX-lost astrocytomas. The V end lost 4 bases, the J end lost 8 bases, and 15 bases lay between the germline ends. The CDR3 spans 14 residues. Germline CDR1 MGHRA, CDR2 YSYEKL. The input for sequencing was PBMCs, taken from a glioma patient whose treatment included an IDH1 peptide vaccine. The receptor was derived from a man in his forties with glioma. This chain joins TRBV4-1 and TRBJ2-1, with D tentatively TRBD2 (6 bases). CDR3 DNA sequence: TGCGCCAGCAGCCTCCTCCTGGGGGGAGATGAGCAGTTCTTC. It codes for CASSLLLGGDEQFF.